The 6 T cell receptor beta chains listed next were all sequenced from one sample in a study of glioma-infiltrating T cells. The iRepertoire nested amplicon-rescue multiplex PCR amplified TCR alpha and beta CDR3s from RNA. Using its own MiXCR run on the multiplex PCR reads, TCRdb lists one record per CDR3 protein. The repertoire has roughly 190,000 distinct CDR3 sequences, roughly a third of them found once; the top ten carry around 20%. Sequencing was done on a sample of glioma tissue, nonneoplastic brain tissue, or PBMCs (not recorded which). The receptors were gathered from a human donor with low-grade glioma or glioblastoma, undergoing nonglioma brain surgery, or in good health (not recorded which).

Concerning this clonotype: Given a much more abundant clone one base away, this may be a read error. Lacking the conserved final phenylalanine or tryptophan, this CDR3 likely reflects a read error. The CDR3 region is CASSQDHGRALYEQYL. The CDR3 nucleotides are TGTGCCAGCAGCCAAGATCACGGGAGGGCCCTTTACGAGCAGTACCTC. The chain carries TRBV7-9 and TRBJ2-7, with 8 bases identical to TRBD2. The CDR3 length is 16 residues. V trimming: 5 bases; J trimming: 4 bases; junction bases outside the gene matches: 13. CDR1 is SEHNR and CDR2 is FQNEAQ in the germline V gene (reference sequence).

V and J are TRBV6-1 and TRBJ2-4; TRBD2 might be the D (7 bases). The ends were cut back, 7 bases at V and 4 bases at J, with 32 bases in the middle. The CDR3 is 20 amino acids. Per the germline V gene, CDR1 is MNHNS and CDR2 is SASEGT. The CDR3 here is CASTERGLGAGVGAKNIQYF. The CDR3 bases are TGTGCCAGCACCGAAAGGGGCTTGGGGGCGGGAGTAGGGGCAAAAAACATTCAGTACTTC.

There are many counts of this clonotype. The CDR3 spells CASSLVAGGNEQYF. The CDR3 bases are TGTGCCAGCAGCTTAGTAGCGGGAGGCAACGAGCAGTACTTC. V gene TRBV7-2 combines with J gene TRBJ2-7, with 10 bases lining up with TRBD2. The CDR3 sequence is 14 residues long. Unmatched junction bases numbered 2, after V lost 1 base and J lost 5 bases. CDR1 SGHTA and CDR2 FQGNSA come from the germline V gene.

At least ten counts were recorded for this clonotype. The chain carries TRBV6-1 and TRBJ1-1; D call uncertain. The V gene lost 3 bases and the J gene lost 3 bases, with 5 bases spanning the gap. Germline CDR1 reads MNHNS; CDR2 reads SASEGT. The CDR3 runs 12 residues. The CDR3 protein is CASSERYTEAFF. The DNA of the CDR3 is TGTGCCAGCAGTGAGCGGTACACTGAAGCTTTCTTT.

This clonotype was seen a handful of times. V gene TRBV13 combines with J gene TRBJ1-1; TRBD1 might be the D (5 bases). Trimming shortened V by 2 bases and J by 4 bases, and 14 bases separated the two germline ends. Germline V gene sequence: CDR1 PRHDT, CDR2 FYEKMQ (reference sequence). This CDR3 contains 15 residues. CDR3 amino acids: CASSLTPQGATEAFF. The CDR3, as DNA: TGTGCCAGCAGCTTAACACCCCAGGGAGCCACTGAAGCTTTCTTT. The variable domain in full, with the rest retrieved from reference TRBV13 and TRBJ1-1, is AAGVIQSPRHLIKEKRETATLKCYPIPRHDTVYWYQQGPGQDPQFLISFYEKMQSDKGSIPDRFSAQQFSDYHSELNMSSLELGDSALYFCASSLTPQGATEAFFGQGTRLTVV.

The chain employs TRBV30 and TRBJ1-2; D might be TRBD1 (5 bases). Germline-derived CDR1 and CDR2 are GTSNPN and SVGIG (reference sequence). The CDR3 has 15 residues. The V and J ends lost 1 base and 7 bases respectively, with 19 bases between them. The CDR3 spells CAWSEMGLRNSGYTF. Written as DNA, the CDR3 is TGTGCCTGGAGTGAGATGGGACTGAGGAATTCTGGCTACACCTTC.